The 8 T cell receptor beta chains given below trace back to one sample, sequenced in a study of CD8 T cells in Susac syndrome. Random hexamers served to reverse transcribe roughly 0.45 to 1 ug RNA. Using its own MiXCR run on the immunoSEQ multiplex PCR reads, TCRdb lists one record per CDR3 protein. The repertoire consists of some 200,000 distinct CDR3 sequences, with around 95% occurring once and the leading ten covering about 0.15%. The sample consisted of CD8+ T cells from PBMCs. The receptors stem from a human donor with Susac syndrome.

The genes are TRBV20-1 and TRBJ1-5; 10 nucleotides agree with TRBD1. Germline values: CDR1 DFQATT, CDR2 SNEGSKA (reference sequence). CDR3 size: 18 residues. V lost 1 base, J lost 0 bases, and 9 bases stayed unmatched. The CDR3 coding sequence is TGCAGTGCTAGAGTGGAGGACAGGGGGTTGTATAGCAATCAGCCCCAGCATTTT. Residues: CSARVEDRGLYSNQPQHF.

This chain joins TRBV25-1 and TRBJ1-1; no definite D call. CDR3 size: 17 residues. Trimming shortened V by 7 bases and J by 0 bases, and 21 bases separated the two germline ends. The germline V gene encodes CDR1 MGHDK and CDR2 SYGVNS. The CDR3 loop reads CASTGGSGSGVNTEAFF. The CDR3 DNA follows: TGTGCCAGCACCGGAGGTTCTGGGTCAGGAGTGAACACTGAAGCTTTCTTT.

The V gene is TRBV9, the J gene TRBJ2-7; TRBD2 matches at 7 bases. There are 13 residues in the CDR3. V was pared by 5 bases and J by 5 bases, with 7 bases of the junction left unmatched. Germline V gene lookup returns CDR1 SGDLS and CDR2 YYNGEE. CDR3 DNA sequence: TGTGCCAGCAGTTCGGGGGGAATGGACGAGCAGTACTTC. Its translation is CASSSGGMDEQYF.

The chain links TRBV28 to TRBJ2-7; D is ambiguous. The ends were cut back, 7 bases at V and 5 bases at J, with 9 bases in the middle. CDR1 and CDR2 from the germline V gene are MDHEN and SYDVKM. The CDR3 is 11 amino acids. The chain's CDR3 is CASNMSDEQYF. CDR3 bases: TGTGCCAGCAATATGTCCGACGAGCAGTACTTC.

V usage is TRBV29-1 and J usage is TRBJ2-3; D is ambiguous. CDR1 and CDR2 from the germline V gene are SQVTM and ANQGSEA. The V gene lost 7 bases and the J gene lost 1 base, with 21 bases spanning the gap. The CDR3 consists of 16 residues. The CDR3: CSARDSLGPRTDTQYF. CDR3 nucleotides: TGCAGCGCCCGCGACTCGTTAGGCCCCCGCACAGATACGCAGTATTTT.

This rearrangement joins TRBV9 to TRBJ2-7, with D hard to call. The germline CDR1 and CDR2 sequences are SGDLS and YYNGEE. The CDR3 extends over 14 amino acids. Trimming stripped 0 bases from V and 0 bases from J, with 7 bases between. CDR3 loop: CASSVGKVSYEQYF. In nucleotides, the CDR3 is TGTGCCAGCAGCGTAGGCAAAGTCTCCTACGAGCAGTACTTC.

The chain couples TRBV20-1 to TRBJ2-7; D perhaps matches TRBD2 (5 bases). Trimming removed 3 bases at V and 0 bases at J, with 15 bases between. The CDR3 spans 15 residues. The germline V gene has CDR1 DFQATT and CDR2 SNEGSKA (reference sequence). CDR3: CSASLDWAISYEQYF. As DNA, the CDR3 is TGCAGTGCTAGCTTGGACTGGGCTATCTCCTACGAGCAGTACTTC.

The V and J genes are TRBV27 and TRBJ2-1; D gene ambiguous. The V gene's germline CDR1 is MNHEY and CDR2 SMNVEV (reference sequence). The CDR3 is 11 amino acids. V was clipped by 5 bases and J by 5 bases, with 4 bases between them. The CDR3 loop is CASSINNEQFF. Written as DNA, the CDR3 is TGTGCCAGCAGTATCAACAATGAGCAGTTCTTC.